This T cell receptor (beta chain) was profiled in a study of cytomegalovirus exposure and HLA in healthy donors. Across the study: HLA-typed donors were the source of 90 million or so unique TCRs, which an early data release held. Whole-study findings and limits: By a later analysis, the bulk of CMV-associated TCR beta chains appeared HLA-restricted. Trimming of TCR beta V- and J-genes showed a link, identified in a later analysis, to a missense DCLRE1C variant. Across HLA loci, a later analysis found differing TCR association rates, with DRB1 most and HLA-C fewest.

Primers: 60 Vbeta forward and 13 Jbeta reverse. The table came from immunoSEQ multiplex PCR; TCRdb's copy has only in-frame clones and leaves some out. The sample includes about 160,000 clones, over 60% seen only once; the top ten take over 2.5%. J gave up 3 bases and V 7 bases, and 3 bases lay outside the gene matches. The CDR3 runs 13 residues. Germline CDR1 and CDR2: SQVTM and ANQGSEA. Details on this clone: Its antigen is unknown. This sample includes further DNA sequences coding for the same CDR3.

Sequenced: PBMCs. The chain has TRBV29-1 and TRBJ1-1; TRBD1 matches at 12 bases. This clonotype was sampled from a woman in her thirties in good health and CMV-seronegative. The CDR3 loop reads CSGRDRGHTEAFF. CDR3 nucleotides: TGCAGCGGCCGGGACAGGGGGCACACTGAAGCTTTCTTT.